The 17 T cell receptor beta chains below come from one sample, sequenced in a study of cytomegalovirus exposure and HLA in healthy donors. Libraries were prepared by immunoSEQ multiplex PCR; TCRdb keeps only in-frame clonotypes and omits some of them. The table lists approximately 130,000 clones, more than 75% of them singletons. Source material: PBMCs. These receptors were collected from a woman in her twenties or thirties in good health and CMV-seronegative.

The chain joins TRBV5-6 to TRBJ1-4; D unclear. Looked up from germline, CDR1 is SGHDT and CDR2 is YYEEEE. V was pared by 1 base and J by 3 bases, with 13 bases between. There are 16 residues in the CDR3. CDR3 sequence: CASSLSGGRPNEKLFF. DNA of the CDR3: TGTGCCAGCAGCTTGAGTGGCGGCAGACCTAATGAAAAACTGTTTTTT.

This chain joins TRBV5-5 and TRBJ2-7, with D possibly matching TRBD2 (6 bases). Germline assignment: CDR1 SGHKS and CDR2 YYEKEE (reference sequence). The V end lost 4 bases, the J end lost 5 bases, and 19 bases lay between the germline ends. The CDR3 runs to 15 residues. The CDR3 region has the DNA TGTGCCAGCAGCCCCGGACTAAGCGCTGTTAACGAGCAGTACTTC. Amino acids: CASSPGLSAVNEQYF.

The V call is TRBV6-1, the J call TRBJ2-4, with 9 bases matching TRBD1. V lost 0 bases and J lost 5; bases outside the gene matches: 5. The germline V gene has CDR1 MNHNS and CDR2 SASEGT. CDR3 length: 16 amino acids. In DNA, the CDR3 is TGTGCCAGCAGTGAAGCGTTGGGACAGGGACAAAACATTCAGTACTTC. Translating gives CASSEALGQGQNIQYF.

The CDR3 region has the DNA TGTGCCATCAGTGAGCGGGACAGGAAGGGCACAGATACGCAGTATTTT. Its protein product is CAISERDRKGTDTQYF. V usage is TRBV10-3 and J usage is TRBJ2-3; 8 nucleotides match TRBD1. Germline V gene sequence: CDR1 ENHRY, CDR2 SYGVKD. V was pared by 2 bases and J by 1 base, with 5 bases of the junction left unmatched. The CDR3 has 16 amino acids.

This chain links TRBV7-9 with TRBJ2-1, with 11 nucleotides matching TRBD2. The J segment lost 7 bases and the V segment lost 1 base, leaving 9 bases of the junction unmatched. CDR3 length: 17 amino acids. The germline CDR1 and CDR2 sequences are SEHNR and FQNEAQ (reference sequence). This chain's CDR3 is CASSLGVLAGEPNEQFF. The DNA of the CDR3 is TGTGCCAGCAGCTTAGGGGTACTAGCGGGGGAACCTAATGAGCAGTTCTTC.

The genes are TRBV7-6 and TRBJ2-3; 9 nucleotides line up with TRBD2. Germline V gives CDR1 SGHVS, CDR2 FNYEAQ. The CDR3 totals 17 residues. V lost 7 bases to trimming and J lost 1 base; unmatched junction nucleotides: 12. CDR3 DNA: TGTGCCAGCAACCCCGGTAGGGGACTAGCTGGCACAGATACGCAGTATTTT. Its translation is CASNPGRGLAGTDTQYF.

CDR3 in amino acids: CASSARLASQETQYF. In nucleotides, the CDR3 is TGTGCCAGCAGCGCACGACTAGCTTCTCAAGAGACCCAGTACTTC. This chain connects TRBV9 to TRBJ2-5; 7 nucleotides agree with TRBD2. Germline CDR1 reads SGDLS; CDR2 reads YYNGEE. The trim removed 3 bases at V and 2 bases at J, leaving 7 bases unmatched. The CDR3 is 15 amino acids.

This chain connects TRBV5-6 to TRBJ1-5, with D perhaps TRBD1 (5 bases). V lost 2 bases to trimming and J lost 4 bases, with 7 bases between them. Germline CDR1 SGHDT, CDR2 YYEEEE. This CDR3 is 13 amino acids long. CDR3 residues: CASSFGGNQPQHF. CDR3 nucleotides: TGTGCCAGCAGCTTCGGGGGGAATCAGCCCCAGCATTTT. The whole variable domain, filled in from reference TRBV5-6 and TRBJ1-5, reads DAGVTQSPTHLIKTRGQQVTLRCSPKSGHDTVSWYQQALGQGPQFIFQYYEEEERQRGNFPDRFSGHQFPNYSSELNVNALLLGDSALYLCASSFGGNQPQHFGDGTRLSIL.

This clone was detected once. The rearrangement uses TRBV7-9 and TRBJ1-6, with no clear D. The CDR3 contains 15 residues. V lost 5 bases, J lost 13 bases, and 21 bases lay in between. From germline, CDR1 is SEHNR and CDR2 FQNEAQ (reference sequence). CDR3 region: CASSHWEGRLHPLHF. The CDR3 coding sequence is TGTGCCAGCAGCCACTGGGAGGGCCGCCTTCATCCCCTCCACTTT. Based on the CDR3 plus reference TRBV7-9 and TRBJ1-6, the full variable domain is DTGVSQNPRHKITKRGQNVTFRCDPISEHNRLYWYRQTLGQGPEFLTYFQNEAQLEKSRLLSDRFSAERPKGSFSTLEIQRTEQGDSAMYLCASSHWEGRLHPLHFGNGTRLTVT.

The J gene is TRBJ2-7, the V gene TRBV19, with D possibly being TRBD2 (5 bases). Germline lookup yields CDR1 LNHDA and CDR2 SQIVND (reference sequence). The CDR3 contains 18 residues. Trimming pared 5 bases from V and 2 bases from J, leaving 25 bases between. CDR3 in amino acids: CASSPPLSRRTGAYEQYF. CDR3 bases: TGTGCCAGTAGTCCCCCCCTCTCTCGCCGGACCGGGGCCTACGAGCAGTACTTC.

The genes are TRBV18 and TRBJ2-1, with TRBD2 identical over 15 bases. Losses at the gene ends were 3 bases for V and 5 bases for J; bases not matched to a gene: 5. CDR1 is KGHSH, CDR2 LQKENI, per germline. This CDR3 spans 17 amino acids. The CDR3 protein is CASSPMGLAGGHNEQFF. The DNA for the CDR3 is TGTGCCAGCTCACCGATGGGACTAGCGGGGGGCCACAATGAGCAGTTCTTC.

V and J are TRBV10-3 and TRBJ2-3, with 7 bases that match TRBD2. This CDR3 comprises 13 residues. With 4 bases clipped from V and 2 bases from J, the junction kept 0 bases outside the gene matches. The germline V gene has CDR1 ENHRY and CDR2 SYGVKD. For the CDR3, the DNA is TGTGCCATCAGTGGGGACTACACAGATACGCAGTATTTT. It codes for CAISGDYTDTQYF.

A few counts support this clone. V usage is TRBV15 and J usage is TRBJ2-2; 8 positions match TRBD1. CDR1 and CDR2 from the germline V gene are LNHNV and YYDKDF (reference sequence). The CDR3 sequence is 16 residues long. V lost 2 bases, J lost 2 bases, and 4 bases stayed unmatched. The CDR3 nucleotides are TGTGCCACCAGCAGAAATACAGGGGGTAACACCGGGGAGCTGTTTTTT. The encoded protein is CATSRNTGGNTGELFF. The full variable domain, its missing parts supplied by reference TRBV15 and TRBJ2-2, is DAMVIQNPRYQVTQFGKPVTLSCSQTLNHNVMYWYQQKSSQAPKLLFHYYDKDFNNEADTPDNFQSRRPNTSFCFLDIRSPGLGDTAMYLCATSRNTGGNTGELFFGEGSRLTVL.

The rearrangement joins TRBV27 to TRBJ2-7; 10 bases align to TRBD2. Germline CDR1 and CDR2: MNHEY and SMNVEV (reference sequence). With V trimmed by 6 bases and J by 6 bases, 11 bases remained unmatched. The CDR3 totals 15 residues. CDR3 amino acids: CASRPTSAGGLEQYF. CDR3 in DNA: TGTGCCAGCAGGCCGACCTCAGCGGGGGGGCTCGAGCAGTACTTC.

Only one count was recorded for this clone. The CDR3 region is CASSHTGQYNSPLHF. Written as DNA, the CDR3 is TGTGCCAGCAGCCATACTGGACAGTATAATTCACCCCTCCACTTT. The chain joins TRBV14 to TRBJ1-6, with D perhaps TRBD1 (6 bases). CDR1 and CDR2 (germline): SGHDN, FVKESK. This CDR3 is built from 15 residues. V lost 3 bases and J 4 bases, leaving 10 bases between the germline ends.

This clone was seen only once. The chain couples TRBV27 to TRBJ2-6, with a weak D call TRBD1 (6 bases). Per germline, CDR1 MNHEY and CDR2 SMNVEV (reference sequence). The germline V and J ends were trimmed by 0 bases and 4 bases, with 10 bases remaining between them. This CDR3 contains 16 residues. DNA of the CDR3: TGTGCCAGCAGTTTATCTACAGGGTCCGGGGCCAACGTCCTGACTTTC. Protein sequence: CASSLSTGSGANVLTF.

The V call is TRBV15, the J call TRBJ2-3; D remains unclear. This CDR3 has 13 residues. Germline CDR1 LNHNV, CDR2 YYDKDF (reference sequence). Deletions cut 0 bases from V and 6 bases from J, with 7 bases between. CDR3 DNA sequence: TGTGCCACCAGCAGAGATCTGAGGGATACGCAGTATTTT. It is translated as CATSRDLRDTQYF.